This entry lists 19 T cell receptor beta chains sequenced from one sample in a study of beta chain features in type 1 diabetes. As every portion of the isolated RNA was reverse transcribed, the sequencing read expressed TCRB transcripts. Profiled with immunoSEQ multiplex PCR; TCRdb holds only in-frame clones, not every one. In the table there are roughly 300,000 clones, around an eighth of which are singletons. Which antigens these TCRs recognize remains unknown. The study's findings and limits: For Type 1 diabetes patients, all four CD4+ subsets carried TCRB CDR3s that were moderately but significantly shorter.

Sequences were obtained from naive CD4+ T cells from blood. The receptors come from a young man with type 1 diabetes.

The chain uses TRBV7-9 and TRBJ2-4; a possible D gene is TRBD1 (5 bases). Germline V CDR1 and CDR2: SEHNR, FQNEAQ (reference sequence). The V gene lost 6 bases and the J gene lost 9 bases, with 30 bases spanning the gap. The CDR3 covers 18 residues. In DNA, the CDR3 is TGTGCCAGCAGTCCACGGCCCAGGGCTAGAAGTATGGTTGGCATTCAGTACTTC. It codes for CASSPRPRARSMVGIQYF.

This clone was found a few times. J is TRBJ2-5 and V is TRBV9; 8 bases map to TRBD2. V lost 2 bases and J lost 1; bases outside the gene matches: 7. CDR1 SGDLS and CDR2 YYNGEE come from the germline V gene. The CDR3 is 16 amino acids. For the CDR3, the DNA is TGTGCCAGCAGCGTTACTAGCGGAGGAACCCAAGAGACCCAGTACTTC. Translation gives CASSVTSGGTQETQYF.

The rearrangement uses TRBV7-9 and TRBJ1-3; no definite D call. Germline assignment: CDR1 SEHNR and CDR2 FQNEAQ (reference sequence). Trimming removed 5 bases at V and 5 bases at J, with 13 bases between. This CDR3 has 14 amino acids. The CDR3 spells CASSTSSDRNTIYF. DNA for the CDR3: TGTGCCAGCAGCACTAGCAGCGACAGAAACACCATATATTTT.

This clone was observed a handful of times. The V call is TRBV4-2, the J call TRBJ2-1; 7 bases match TRBD1. The germline V gene has CDR1 LGHNA and CDR2 YNFKEQ. There are 16 residues in the CDR3. V shed 4 bases and J 2 bases; nucleotides not matched to a gene: 8. This CDR3 is CASSRSDRQAYNEQFF. The CDR3 bases are TGTGCCAGCAGCCGATCGGACAGGCAGGCCTACAATGAGCAGTTCTTC.

This clone has just a few counts. The chain couples TRBV27 to TRBJ1-1; no firm D call. The CDR3 covers 13 residues. V was shortened by 8 bases and J by 6 bases, with 16 bases between the two germline ends. Germline V gives CDR1 MNHEY, CDR2 SMNVEV (reference sequence). Here the CDR3 reads CASRYSRLSEAFF. The CDR3 region has the DNA TGTGCCAGCCGTTATAGCCGGCTATCTGAAGCTTTCTTT.

This clone was observed a handful of times. The CDR3 spells CASRLSEGESYEQYF. Here the CDR3 DNA reads TGCGCCAGCAGACTCTCCGAGGGGGAGTCCTACGAGCAGTACTTC. This chain uses TRBV4-1 with TRBJ2-7; possibly TRBD1 for D (6 bases). The germline gives CDR1 MGHRA, CDR2 YSYEKL. The CDR3 is 15 residues long. Trimming pared 6 bases from V and 1 base from J, leaving 16 bases between.

The rearrangement uses TRBV11-2 and TRBJ2-7; maybe TRBD2 (6 bases). Per germline, CDR1 SGHAT and CDR2 FQNNGV. CDR3 length: 15 residues. V shed 1 base and J shed 6 bases, with 16 bases lying between them. In DNA, the CDR3 is TGTGCCAGCAGCTTAGGGGTTAGTCGGCGGGGCGAGCAGTACTTC. This gives the protein CASSLGVSRRGEQYF.

CDR3 loop: CASSMRTGLLGETQYF. CDR3 DNA sequence: TGTGCCAGCAGCATGAGGACGGGACTATTGGGGGAGACCCAGTACTTC. V and J are TRBV7-9 and TRBJ2-5; the match to TRBD2 covers 7 bases. The CDR3 runs to 16 residues. With 5 bases clipped from V and 5 bases from J, the junction kept 14 bases outside the gene matches. CDR1 and CDR2 from the germline V gene are SEHNR and FQNEAQ (reference sequence).

The chain uses TRBV5-4 and TRBJ2-1; 9 nucleotides match TRBD2. Per the germline V gene, CDR1 is SGHNT and CDR2 is YYREEE (reference sequence). The CDR3 is 19 amino acids. The V and J ends lost 4 bases and 0 bases, in that order; junction bases with no gene match: 14. The CDR3 region has the DNA TGTGCCAGCAGCCCTGGGGGTAGCGGGAGTGTAAGCTCCTACAATGAGCAGTTCTTC. This encodes CASSPGGSGSVSSYNEQFF.

This chain connects TRBV6-6 to TRBJ2-7, with D unresolved. V lost 2 bases and J lost 2, with 10 bases in between. CDR1 is MNHNY, CDR2 SVGAGI, per germline (reference sequence). CDR3 size: 14 residues. CDR3 sequence: CASSYDQATYEQYF. CDR3 DNA sequence: TGTGCCAGCAGTTACGACCAGGCTACCTACGAGCAGTACTTC.

DNA for the CDR3: TGTGCCAGCAGGGACAGCTACACAGATACGCAGTATTTT. It specifies CASRDSYTDTQYF. The chain is built from TRBV25-1 and TRBJ2-3; D might be TRBD1 (6 bases). Germline CDR1 and CDR2: MGHDK and SYGVNS. Trimming removed 6 bases from V and 2 bases from J, with 9 bases in between. The CDR3 has 13 residues.

This chain links TRBV2 with TRBJ2-7; a possible D gene is TRBD2 (5 bases). Trimming pared 6 bases from V and 6 bases from J, leaving 18 bases between. Germline V gene lookup returns CDR1 SNHLY and CDR2 FYNNEI. The CDR3 contains 14 residues. CDR3 nucleotide sequence: TGTGCCAGCAGCCGTGGGCGTCGGGGTAGCGAGCAGTACTTC. It translates to CASSRGRRGSEQYF.

With respect to this clone: The same CDR3 can be traced to other DNA sequences in this sample. The V call is TRBV5-1, the J call TRBJ2-1; 8 positions match TRBD2. The CDR3 consists of 15 residues. Germline-derived CDR1 and CDR2 are SGHRS and YFSETQ. Losses at the gene ends were 2 bases for V and 0 bases for J; bases not matched to a gene: 1. The CDR3 is CASSLAGDSYNEQFF. The CDR3 nucleotides read TGCGCCAGCAGCTTAGCGGGAGACTCCTACAATGAGCAGTTCTTC. Together with reference TRBV5-1 and TRBJ2-1, the CDR3 gives the full variable domain: KAGVTQTPRYLIKTRGQQVTLSCSPISGHRSVSWYQQTPGQGLQFLFEYFSETQRNKGNFPGRFSGRQFSNSRSEMNVSTLELGDSALYLCASSLAGDSYNEQFFGPGTRLTVL.

CDR3 loop: CASSLSHQGTEAFF. CDR3 nucleotide sequence: TGTGCCAGCAGCTTATCACATCAGGGGACTGAAGCTTTCTTT. V is TRBV7-2 and J is TRBJ1-1, with D possibly being TRBD1 (6 bases). Germline V CDR1 and CDR2: SGHTA, FQGNSA. The CDR3 runs to 14 residues. Trimming shortened V by 2 bases and J by 5 bases, and 12 bases separated the two germline ends.

The gene calls are TRBV19 and TRBJ1-1, with a weak D call TRBD1 (5 bases). Trimming cost V 4 bases and J 6 bases, with 21 bases left between them. Germline V lookup: CDR1 LNHDA, CDR2 SQIVND (reference sequence). The CDR3 spans 16 residues. The CDR3 sequence is CASSRSGAWVSSEAFF. The DNA of the CDR3 is TGTGCCAGTAGTAGAAGTGGGGCTTGGGTCTCCTCTGAAGCTTTCTTT.

This clone was seen a few times. The chain has TRBV28 and TRBJ2-1; 7 nucleotides agree with TRBD2. V trimming: 4 bases; J trimming: 0 bases; junction bases outside the gene matches: 0. CDR1 and CDR2 (germline): MDHEN, SYDVKM. CDR3 length equals 14 residues. CDR3 nucleotides: TGTGCCAGCAGTTCTAGCGGCTCCTACAATGAGCAGTTCTTC. Residues: CASSSSGSYNEQFF.

This clone was seen a few times. This chain uses TRBV7-6 with TRBJ2-3; a possible D gene is TRBD1 (5 bases). The V end lost 3 bases, the J end lost 1 base, and 8 bases lay between the germline ends. The CDR3 sequence is 14 residues long. Germline V CDR1 and CDR2: SGHVS, FNYEAQ. The CDR3 sequence: CASSFSTGTDTQYF. In DNA form, the CDR3 reads TGTGCCAGCAGCTTCTCGACAGGCACAGATACGCAGTATTTT. The full variable domain, its missing parts supplied by reference TRBV7-6 and TRBJ2-3, is GAGVSQSPRYKVTKRGQDVALRCDPISGHVSLYWYRQALGQGPEFLTYFNYEAQQDKSGLPNDRFSAERPEGSISTLTIQRTEQRDSAMYRCASSFSTGTDTQYFGPGTRLTVL.

This clone has a handful of counts. The J gene is TRBJ2-5, the V gene TRBV29-1, with TRBD2 matching 11 bases. The V and J ends lost 7 bases and 4 bases, in that order; junction bases with no gene match: 11. From germline, CDR1 is SQVTM and CDR2 ANQGSEA. This CDR3 is built from 15 residues. The CDR3 bases are TGCAGCGCCGACATACTAGCGGGAGTGGCAGAGACCCAGTACTTC. Translated, it gives CSADILAGVAETQYF.

V gene TRBV19 combines with J gene TRBJ1-5; TRBD1 aligns across 8 bases. The V gene end was trimmed by 1 base and the J gene end by 7 bases; junction bases not matched to a gene: 9. Germline assignment: CDR1 LNHDA and CDR2 SQIVND (reference sequence). The CDR3 consists of 16 residues. The CDR3 DNA sequence: TGTGCCAGTAGTATAGGGACAGGGACAAGGTGGCAGCCCCAGCATTTT. It yields the protein CASSIGTGTRWQPQHF.